Listed here are 4 T cell receptor beta chains from one sample, sequenced in a study of blood T cell repertoires in COVID-19. TCRdb keeps only in-frame clones here, not all; method: immunoSEQ multiplex PCR. This sample has over 100,000 clones, with around nine tenths found just once. What was sequenced was peripheral blood. The origin of the receptors is a human donor with acute or convalescent COVID-19. The donor label of this sample is uncertain.

The chain couples TRBV28 to TRBJ1-2; the D is unclear. There are 13 residues in the CDR3. CDR1 and CDR2 from the germline V gene are MDHEN and SYDVKM. V lost 7 bases, J lost 4 bases, and 13 bases lay in between. Written as DNA, the CDR3 is TGTGCCAGCACCTCTCCGGGTCGCTATGGCTACACCTTC. Translation gives CASTSPGRYGYTF.

The V and J genes are TRBV5-1 and TRBJ2-6; 9 bases are a match to TRBD1. The junction had 2 bases not matched to a gene; V was cut back by 1 base and J by 3 bases. From germline, CDR1 is SGHRS and CDR2 YFSETQ. This CDR3 comprises 16 residues. The CDR3: CASSLTGGVGANVLTF. DNA for the CDR3: TGCGCCAGCAGCTTGACAGGGGGCGTTGGGGCCAACGTCCTGACTTTC.

The chain links TRBV6-4 to TRBJ2-2; TRBD1 aligns across 10 bases. Germline V gene sequence: CDR1 MRHNA, CDR2 SNTAGT. The CDR3 spans 16 residues. Trimming cost V 5 bases and J 3 bases; bases outside gene matches: 6. CDR3 sequence reads: CASSPRQGADTGELFF. CDR3 nucleotide sequence: TGTGCCAGCAGTCCAAGACAGGGGGCAGACACCGGGGAGCTGTTTTTT.

The CDR3 region is CASSPGRGMGTEAFF. The CDR3 coding sequence is TGCGCCAGCAGCCCCGGGAGGGGAATGGGCACTGAAGCTTTCTTT. The chain carries TRBV4-3 and TRBJ1-1; TRBD1 might be the D (5 bases). The CDR3 runs 15 residues. CDR1 is LGHNA, CDR2 YSLEER, per germline. V dropped 4 bases and J dropped 4 bases, with 16 bases sitting between them.